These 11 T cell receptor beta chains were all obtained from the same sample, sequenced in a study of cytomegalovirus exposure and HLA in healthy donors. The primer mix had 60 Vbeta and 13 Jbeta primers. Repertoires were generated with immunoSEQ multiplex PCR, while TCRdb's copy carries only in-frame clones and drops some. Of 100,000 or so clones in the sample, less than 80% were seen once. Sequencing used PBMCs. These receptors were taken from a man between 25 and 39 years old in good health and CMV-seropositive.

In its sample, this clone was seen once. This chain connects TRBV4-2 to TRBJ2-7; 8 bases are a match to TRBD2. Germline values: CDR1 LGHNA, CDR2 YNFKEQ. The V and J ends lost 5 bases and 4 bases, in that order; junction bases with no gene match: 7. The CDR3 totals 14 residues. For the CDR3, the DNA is TGTGCCAGCAGCAGGAGCGGGGGTTTATACGAGCAGTACTTC. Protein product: CASSRSGGLYEQYF.

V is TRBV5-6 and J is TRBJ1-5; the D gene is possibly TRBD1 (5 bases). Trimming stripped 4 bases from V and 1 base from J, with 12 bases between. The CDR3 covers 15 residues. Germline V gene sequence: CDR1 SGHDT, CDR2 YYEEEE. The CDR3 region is CASSSRVESNQPQHF. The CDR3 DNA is TGTGCCAGCAGCAGCAGGGTCGAGAGCAATCAGCCCCAGCATTTT. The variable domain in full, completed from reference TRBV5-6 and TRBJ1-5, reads DAGVTQSPTHLIKTRGQQVTLRCSPKSGHDTVSWYQQALGQGPQFIFQYYEEEERQRGNFPDRFSGHQFPNYSSELNVNALLLGDSALYLCASSSRVESNQPQHFGDGTRLSIL.

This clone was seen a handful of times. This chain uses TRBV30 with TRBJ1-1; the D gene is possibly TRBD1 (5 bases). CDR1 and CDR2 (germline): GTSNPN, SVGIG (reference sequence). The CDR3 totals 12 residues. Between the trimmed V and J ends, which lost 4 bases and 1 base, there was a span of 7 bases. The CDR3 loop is CAWIRENTEAFF. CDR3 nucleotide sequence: TGTGCCTGGATCAGGGAGAACACTGAAGCTTTCTTT.

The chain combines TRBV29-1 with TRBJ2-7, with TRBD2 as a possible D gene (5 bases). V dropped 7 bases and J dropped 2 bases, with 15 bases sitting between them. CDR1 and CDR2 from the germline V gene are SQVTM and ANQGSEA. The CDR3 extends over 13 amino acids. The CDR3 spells CSATVEAPYEQYF. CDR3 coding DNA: TGCAGCGCAACAGTGGAGGCCCCCTACGAGCAGTACTTC.

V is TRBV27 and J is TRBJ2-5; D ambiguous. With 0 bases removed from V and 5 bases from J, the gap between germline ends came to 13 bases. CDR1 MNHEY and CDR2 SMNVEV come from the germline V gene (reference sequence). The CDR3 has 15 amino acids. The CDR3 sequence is CASSLSSTPRETQYF. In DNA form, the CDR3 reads TGTGCCAGCAGTTTATCGAGTACGCCTAGGGAGACCCAGTACTTC.

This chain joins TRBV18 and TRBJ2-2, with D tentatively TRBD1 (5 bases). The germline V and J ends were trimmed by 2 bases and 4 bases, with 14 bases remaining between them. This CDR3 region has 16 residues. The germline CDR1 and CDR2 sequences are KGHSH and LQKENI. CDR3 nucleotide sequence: TGTGCCAGCTCACCAACCCAGGGCCTCATCACCGGGGAGCTGTTTTTT. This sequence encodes CASSPTQGLITGELFF.

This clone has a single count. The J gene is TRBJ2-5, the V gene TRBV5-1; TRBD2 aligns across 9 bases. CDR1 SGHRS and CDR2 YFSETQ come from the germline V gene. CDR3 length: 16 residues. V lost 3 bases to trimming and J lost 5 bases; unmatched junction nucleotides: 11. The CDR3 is CASSSPRAGGYETQYF. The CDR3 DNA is TGCGCCAGCAGCTCCCCCAGGGCGGGGGGGTATGAGACCCAGTACTTC.

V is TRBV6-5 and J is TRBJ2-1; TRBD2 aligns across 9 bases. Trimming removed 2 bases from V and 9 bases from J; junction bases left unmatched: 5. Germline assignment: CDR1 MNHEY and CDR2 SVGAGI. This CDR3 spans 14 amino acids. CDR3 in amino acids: CASSYAGGNTEQFF. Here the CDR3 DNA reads TGTGCCAGCAGTTACGCGGGGGGGAATACTGAGCAGTTCTTC.

The CDR3 nucleotides read TGTGCCAGTAAGACCGGGGACAGGGGGCGGAAAGACACCGGGGAGCTGTTTTTT. It encodes CASKTGDRGRKDTGELFF. This chain uses TRBV19 with TRBJ2-2; 12 bases match TRBD1. The junction had 12 bases not matched to a gene; V was cut back by 7 bases and J by 3 bases. The germline CDR1 and CDR2 sequences are LNHDA and SQIVND (reference sequence). There are 18 residues in the CDR3.

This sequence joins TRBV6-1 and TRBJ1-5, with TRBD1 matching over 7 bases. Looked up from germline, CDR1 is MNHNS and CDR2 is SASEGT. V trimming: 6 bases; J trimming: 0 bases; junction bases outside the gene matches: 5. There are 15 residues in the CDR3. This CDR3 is CASRQGFGSNQPQHF. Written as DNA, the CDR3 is TGTGCCAGCAGACAGGGGTTTGGTAGCAATCAGCCCCAGCATTTT.

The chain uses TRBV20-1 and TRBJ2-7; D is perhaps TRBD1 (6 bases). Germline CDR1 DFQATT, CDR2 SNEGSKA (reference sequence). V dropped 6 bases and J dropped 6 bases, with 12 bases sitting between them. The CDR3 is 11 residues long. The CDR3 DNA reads TGCAGTGCGGTTTACAGGGCCGAGCAGTACTTC. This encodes CSAVYRAEQYF.